A selection of T cell receptor beta chains follows, all from one sample in a study of cytomegalovirus exposure and HLA in healthy donors. Clones were sequenced by immunoSEQ multiplex PCR, and TCRdb holds only the in-frame ones, with some missing. The table shows under 150,000 clones, with roughly 80% occurring only once. The sequencing input was PBMCs. These receptor sequences come from a girl aged 2 to 10 in good health and CMV-seronegative. Both conserved end residues are trimmed from each CDR3.

v_gene,j_gene,CDR3aa
TRBV1,TRBJ1-2,TSSQDRGRNNYGYT
TRBV6-5,TRBJ1-1,ASSSLVKTGSEAF
TRBV10-2,TRBJ1-1,ASSGQGNTEAF
TRBV27,TRBJ2-5,ASSLSYGQETQY
TRBV7-2,TRBJ1-2,ASSLPGQGIYGYT
TRBV7-2,TRBJ2-3,ASSPILTDTQY
TRBV6-6,TRBJ2-7,ASSARDSPTYEQY
TRBV19,TRBJ1-4,ASSIQGGTGYEKLF
TRBV4-2,TRBJ2-7,ASTLLFSYEQY
TRBV30,TRBJ2-3,AWRGGASDTQY
TRBV7-2,TRBJ2-3,ASSLDTSGRTDTQY
TRBV7-9,TRBJ1-4,ASSLGMGTSTNEKLF
TRBV9,TRBJ2-7,ASSPGVSYEQY
TRBV18,TRBJ2-2,ASSPQASGSIAGELF
TRBV18,TRBJ1-4,ASSPLGTGGHEKLF
TRBV29-1,TRBJ1-1,SVVPSGLNTEAF
TRBV6-4,TRBJ2-3,ASSEKESPDTQY
TRBV7-9,TRBJ1-1,ASSLRDRLGTEAF
TRBV7-2,TRBJ1-1,ASSFDRGLEAF
TRBV6-7,TRBJ2-7,ASIPPGTGPDEQY
TRBV9,TRBJ2-2,ASGIRGLETGELF
TRBV5-4,TRBJ2-1,ASSLSGAGVAYNEQF
TRBV7-8,TRBJ2-4,ASSFVGNIQY
TRBV7-9,TRBJ2-2,ASSLPTGGSTGELF
TRBV27,TRBJ1-1,ASSLAGGYTEAF
TRBV6-6,TRBJ1-6,ASRDDRGGSPLH
TRBV28,TRBJ2-7,ASSLSGQGFEQY
TRBV7-9,TRBJ2-1,ASRVLAGLSYNEQF
TRBV9,TRBJ2-2,ASSVVSGTTGGELF
TRBV11-3,TRBJ2-7,ASSRGGSHEQY
TRBV13,TRBJ2-1,ASSSGDYNEQF
TRBV28,TRBJ2-1,ASSLPGLGVNEQF
TRBV30,.,AWGTGQGTYEQY
TRBV5-1,TRBJ2-5,ASSGLAGGQETQY
TRBV10-3,TRBJ2-5,AISPGTRNWETQY
TRBV7-3,TRBJ2-3,ASSFSGGATDTQY
TRBV4-2,TRBJ1-2,ASSPMGQGIYGYT
TRBV7-9,TRBJ2-2,ASSFPQGVGTGELF
TRBV29-1,TRBJ1-2,SVEVGQGAGGYT
TRBV7-2,TRBJ2-7,ASSLEPGYEQY
TRBV6-5,TRBJ2-3,ASSYYRDPTDTQY
TRBV5-4,TRBJ2-1,ASSFGGRAHSEQF
TRBV28,TRBJ1-1,ASSPPSGTLNTEAF
TRBV9,TRBJ2-1,ASSVEDGRVYNEQF
TRBV23-1,TRBJ2-7,ASSPPPECRVYEQY
TRBV7-2,TRBJ2-1,ASSLFGEARSYNEQF
TRBV5-6,TRBJ1-6,ASSLAGTGYSPLH
TRBV13,TRBJ1-6,ASSPTGSSYNSPLH